Below are 14 T cell receptor beta chains sequenced from a single sample in a study of CD8 T cells in Susac syndrome. Reverse transcription of roughly 0.45 to 1 ug RNA used random hexamers. TCRdb reprocessed the immunoSEQ multiplex PCR reads with MiXCR, giving one entry per CDR3 protein. The sample carries around 150,000 distinct CDR3 sequences, 95% recorded once. The sample consisted of CD8+ T cells from PBMCs. These receptors were taken from a human donor with Susac syndrome.

V gene TRBV9 combines with J gene TRBJ1-2, with D possibly TRBD1 on 6 matching bases. The CDR3 extends over 14 amino acids. CDR1 is SGDLS and CDR2 is YYNGEE in the germline V gene. V was shortened by 4 bases and J by 4 bases, with 14 bases between the two germline ends. The CDR3 DNA sequence: TGTGCCAGCAGCCCTTCCGGGACAACCTATGGCTACACCTTC. Translating gives CASSPSGTTYGYTF. Full variable domain (outside the CDR3, taken from reference TRBV9 and TRBJ1-2): DSGVTQTPKHLITATGQRVTLRCSPRSGDLSVYWYQQSLDQGLQFLIQYYNGEERAKGNILERFSAQQFPDLHSELNLSSLELGDSALYFCASSPSGTTYGYTFGSGTRLTVV.

The rearrangement joins TRBV20-1 to TRBJ2-1; D may match TRBD1 or TRBD2 (5 bases each). The V end lost 5 bases, the J end lost 7 bases, and 21 bases lay between the germline ends. CDR1 DFQATT and CDR2 SNEGSKA come from the germline V gene (reference sequence). This CDR3 is 15 amino acids long. CDR3 protein: CSAWDASFGLNEQFF. CDR3 coding DNA: TGCAGTGCTTGGGACGCCTCCTTCGGCCTGAATGAGCAGTTCTTC.

The J gene is TRBJ2-2, the V gene TRBV29-1; 11 nucleotides agree with TRBD1. The ends lost 7 bases at V and 6 bases at J; junction bases unmatched: 4. From germline, CDR1 is SQVTM and CDR2 ANQGSEA. CDR3 size: 13 residues. The CDR3 spells CSAPGQGAGELFF. The CDR3 DNA reads TGCAGCGCCCCGGGACAGGGGGCCGGGGAGCTGTTTTTT.

V gene TRBV11-2 combines with J gene TRBJ2-4; the match to TRBD1 covers 7 bases. The V and J ends lost 5 bases and 8 bases, in that order; junction bases with no gene match: 3. The CDR3 is made up of 12 amino acids. CDR1 is SGHAT and CDR2 is FQNNGV in the germline V gene. In DNA, the CDR3 is TGTGCCAGCAGCCGTGGGACAGACATTCAGTACTTC. Amino acid sequence: CASSRGTDIQYF.

V usage is TRBV5-6 and J usage is TRBJ1-2; D possibly corresponds to TRBD1 (6 bases). Between the trimmed V and J ends, which lost 1 base and 5 bases, there was a span of 12 bases. From germline, CDR1 is SGHDT and CDR2 YYEEEE. The CDR3 has 14 residues. CDR3 sequence: CASSLYPGEYGYTF. For the CDR3, the DNA is TGTGCCAGCAGCTTGTATCCAGGGGAATATGGCTACACCTTC.

This clonotype was picked up one time. V is TRBV3-1 and J is TRBJ2-1, with 9 bases lining up with TRBD2. The V and J ends lost 5 bases and 8 bases, in that order; junction bases with no gene match: 10. The CDR3 length is 15 residues. Germline V gene lookup returns CDR1 LGHDT and CDR2 YNNKEL (reference sequence). The CDR3 reads CASSYYSGRPDEQFF. DNA for the CDR3: TGTGCCAGCAGCTACTATAGCGGGAGACCCGATGAGCAGTTCTTC.

The chain is built from TRBV5-1 and TRBJ2-2; D remains unclear. The CDR3 contains 15 residues. CDR1 is SGHRS and CDR2 is YFSETQ in the germline V gene. The V gene lost 6 bases and the J gene lost 6 bases, with 18 bases spanning the gap. CDR3 bases: TGCGCCAGCACTCTTACGGAAAGTGGGGCCGGGGAGCTGTTTTTT. Translated: CASTLTESGAGELFF.

Here the CDR3 reads CASSGVRTEAKNIQYF. The CDR3 DNA is TGTGCCAGCAGCGGGGTTAGGACGGAAGCCAAAAACATTCAGTACTTC. The chain uses TRBV7-8 and TRBJ2-4; D not resolved. Germline V gene data show CDR1 as SGHVS and CDR2 as FQNEAQ. The CDR3 has 16 amino acids. The V end lost 5 bases, the J end lost 0 bases, and 14 bases lay between the germline ends.

The chain couples TRBV5-1 to TRBJ1-5; D is unclear. Deletions cut 0 bases from V and 2 bases from J, with 6 bases between. Germline values: CDR1 SGHRS, CDR2 YFSETQ. The CDR3 length is 14 residues. The CDR3 sequence: CASSLGSRNQPQHF. The CDR3 nucleotides are TGCGCCAGCAGCTTGGGTAGCCGCAATCAGCCCCAGCATTTT.

The J gene is TRBJ2-7, the V gene TRBV3-1; D may correspond to TRBD1 or TRBD2 (5 bases each). The germline V gene encodes CDR1 LGHDT and CDR2 YNNKEL (reference sequence). The V end lost 0 bases, the J end lost 4 bases, and 10 bases lay between the germline ends. CDR3 size: 14 residues. The CDR3 coding sequence is TGTGCCAGCAGCCAAGAAGGGGACGGGTACGAGCAGTACTTC. The encoded protein is CASSQEGDGYEQYF.

The chain recombines TRBV9 with TRBJ2-1; D is ambiguous. Germline V gene sequence: CDR1 SGDLS, CDR2 YYNGEE. With 3 bases removed from V and 2 bases from J, the gap between germline ends came to 15 bases. This CDR3 region has 16 residues. This CDR3 reads CASSAKTLGPYNEQFF. The CDR3 DNA follows: TGTGCCAGCAGCGCCAAGACTCTAGGGCCCTACAATGAGCAGTTCTTC.

The genes are TRBV4-2 and TRBJ2-1; D remains ambiguous. The CDR3 length is 12 residues. Germline assignment: CDR1 LGHNA and CDR2 YNFKEQ. Deletions cut 3 bases from V and 8 bases from J, with 8 bases between. The CDR3 DNA is TGTGCCAGCAGCCAGGGGAACGATGAGCAGTTCTTC. It encodes CASSQGNDEQFF.

The CDR3 region has the DNA TGTGCCAGCAGTTACAGGGGGGCGGGAGGGTTCTACAATGAGCAGTTCTTC. It yields the protein CASSYRGAGGFYNEQFF. This rearrangement joins TRBV6-5 to TRBJ2-1; TRBD2 agrees at 9 bases. Germline V gives CDR1 MNHEY, CDR2 SVGAGI. The length of the CDR3 is 17 residues. V lost 2 bases to trimming and J lost 3 bases; unmatched junction nucleotides: 8.

V is TRBV24-1 and J is TRBJ2-7; D remains unclear. V lost 0 bases and J 2 bases, leaving 1 base between the germline ends. This CDR3 has 12 amino acids. Germline V CDR1 and CDR2: KGHDR, SFDVKD. The CDR3 loop reads CATSDLTYEQYF. The CDR3 DNA sequence: TGTGCCACCAGTGATTTGACCTACGAGCAGTACTTC.